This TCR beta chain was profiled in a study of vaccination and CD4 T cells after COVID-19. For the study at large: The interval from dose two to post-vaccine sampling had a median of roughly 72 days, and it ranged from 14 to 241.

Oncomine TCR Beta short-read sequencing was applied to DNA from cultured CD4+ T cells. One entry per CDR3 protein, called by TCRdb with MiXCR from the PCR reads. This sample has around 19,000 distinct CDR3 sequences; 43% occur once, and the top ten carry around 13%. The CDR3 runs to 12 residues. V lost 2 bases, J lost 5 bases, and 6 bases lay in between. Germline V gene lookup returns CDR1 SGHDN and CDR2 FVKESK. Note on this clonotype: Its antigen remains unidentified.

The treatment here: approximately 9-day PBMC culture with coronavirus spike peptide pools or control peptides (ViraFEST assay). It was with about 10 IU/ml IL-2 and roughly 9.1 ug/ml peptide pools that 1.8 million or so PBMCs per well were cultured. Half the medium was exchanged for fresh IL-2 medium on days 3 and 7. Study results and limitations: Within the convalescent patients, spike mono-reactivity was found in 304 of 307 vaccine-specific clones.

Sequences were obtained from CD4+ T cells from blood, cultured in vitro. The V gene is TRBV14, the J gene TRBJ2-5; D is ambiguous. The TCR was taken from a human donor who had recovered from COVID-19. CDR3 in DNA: TGTGCCAGCAGCCAAAGGTTTGAGACCCAGTACTTC. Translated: CASSQRFETQYF.